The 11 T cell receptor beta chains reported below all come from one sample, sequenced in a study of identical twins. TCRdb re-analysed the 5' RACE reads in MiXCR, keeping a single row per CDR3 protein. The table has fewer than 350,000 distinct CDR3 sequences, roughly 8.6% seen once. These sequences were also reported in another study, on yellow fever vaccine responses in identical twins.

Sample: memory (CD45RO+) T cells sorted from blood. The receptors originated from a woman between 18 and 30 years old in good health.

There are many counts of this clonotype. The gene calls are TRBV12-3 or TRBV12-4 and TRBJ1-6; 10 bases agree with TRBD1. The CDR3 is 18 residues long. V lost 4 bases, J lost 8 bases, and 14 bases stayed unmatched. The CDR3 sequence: CASSSPTGGASMYSPLHF. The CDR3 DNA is TGTGCCAGCAGTTCCCCGACAGGGGGCGCGAGTATGTATTCACCCCTCCACTTT.

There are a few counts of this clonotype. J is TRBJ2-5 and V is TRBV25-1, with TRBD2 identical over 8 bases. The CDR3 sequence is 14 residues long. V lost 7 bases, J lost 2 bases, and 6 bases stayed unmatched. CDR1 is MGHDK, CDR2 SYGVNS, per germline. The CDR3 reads CASKVAGTQETQYF. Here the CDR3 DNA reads TGTGCCAGCAAAGTAGCGGGGACTCAAGAGACCCAGTACTTC.

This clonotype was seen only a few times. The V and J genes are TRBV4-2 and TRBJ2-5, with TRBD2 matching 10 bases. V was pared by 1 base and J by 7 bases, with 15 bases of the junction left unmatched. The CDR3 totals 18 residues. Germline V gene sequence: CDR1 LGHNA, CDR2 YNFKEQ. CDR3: CASSQVLAGVGGLGTQYF. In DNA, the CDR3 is TGTGCCAGCAGCCAAGTTCTAGCGGGAGTAGGGGGCCTGGGGACCCAGTACTTC.

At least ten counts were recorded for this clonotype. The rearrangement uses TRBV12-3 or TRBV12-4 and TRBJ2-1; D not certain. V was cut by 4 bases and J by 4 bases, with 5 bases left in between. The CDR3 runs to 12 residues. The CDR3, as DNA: TGTGCCAGCAGTTCCCGTTACAATGAGCAGTTCTTC. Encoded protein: CASSSRYNEQFF.

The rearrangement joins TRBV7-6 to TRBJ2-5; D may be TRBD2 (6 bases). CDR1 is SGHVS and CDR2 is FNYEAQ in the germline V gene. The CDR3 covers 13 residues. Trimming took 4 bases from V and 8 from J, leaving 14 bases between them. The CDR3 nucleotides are TGTGCCAGCAGCTCTTCCCGCGGGAATACCCAGTACTTC. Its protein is CASSSSRGNTQYF.

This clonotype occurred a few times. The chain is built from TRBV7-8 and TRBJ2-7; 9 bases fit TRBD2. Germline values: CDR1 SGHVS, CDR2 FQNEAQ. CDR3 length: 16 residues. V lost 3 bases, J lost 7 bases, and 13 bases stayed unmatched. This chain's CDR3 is CASSLREGTPTGEQYF. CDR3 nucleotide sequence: TGTGCCAGCAGCTTGCGGGAGGGTACACCTACGGGGGAGCAGTACTTC.

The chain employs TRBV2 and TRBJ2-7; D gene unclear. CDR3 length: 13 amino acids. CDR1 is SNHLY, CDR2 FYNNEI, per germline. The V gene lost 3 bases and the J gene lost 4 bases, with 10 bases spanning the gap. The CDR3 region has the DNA TGTGCCAGCAGTGATATGTTCGGGTACGAGCAGTACTTC. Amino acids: CASSDMFGYEQYF.

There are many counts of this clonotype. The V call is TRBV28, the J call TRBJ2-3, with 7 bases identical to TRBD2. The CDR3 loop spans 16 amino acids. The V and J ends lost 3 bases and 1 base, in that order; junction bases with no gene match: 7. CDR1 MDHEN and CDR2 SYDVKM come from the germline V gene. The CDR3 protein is CASSFEAGDRTDTQYF. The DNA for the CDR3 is TGTGCCAGCAGTTTCGAGGCGGGGGACCGCACAGATACGCAGTATTTT. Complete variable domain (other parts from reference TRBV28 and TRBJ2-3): DVKVTQSSRYLVKRTGEKVFLECVQDMDHENMFWYRQDPGLGLRLIYFSYDVKMKEKGDIPEGYSVSREKKERFSLILESASTNQTSMYLCASSFEAGDRTDTQYFGPGTRLTVL.

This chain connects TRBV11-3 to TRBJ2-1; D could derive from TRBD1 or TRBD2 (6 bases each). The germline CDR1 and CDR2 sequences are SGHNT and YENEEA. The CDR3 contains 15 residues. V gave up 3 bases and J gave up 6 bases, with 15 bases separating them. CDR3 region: CASSFELGGGNEQFF. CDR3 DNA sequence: TGTGCCAGCAGCTTCGAGTTAGGAGGGGGCAATGAGCAGTTCTTC.

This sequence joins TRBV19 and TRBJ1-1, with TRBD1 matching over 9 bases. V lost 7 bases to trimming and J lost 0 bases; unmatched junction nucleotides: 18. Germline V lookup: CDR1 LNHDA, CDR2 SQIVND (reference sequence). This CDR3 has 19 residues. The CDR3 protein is CASTTGTGYPFYMNTEAFF. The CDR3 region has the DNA TGTGCCAGTACGACCGGGACAGGGTACCCTTTCTACATGAACACTGAAGCTTTCTTT.

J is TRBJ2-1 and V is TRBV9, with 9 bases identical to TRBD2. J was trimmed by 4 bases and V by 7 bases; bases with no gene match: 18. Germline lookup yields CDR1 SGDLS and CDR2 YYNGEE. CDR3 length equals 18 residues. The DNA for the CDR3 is TGTGCCAGCTGTTTAAGGGTAATTACTAGCGGGTTTTACAATGAGCAGTTCTTC. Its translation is CASCLRVITSGFYNEQFF.